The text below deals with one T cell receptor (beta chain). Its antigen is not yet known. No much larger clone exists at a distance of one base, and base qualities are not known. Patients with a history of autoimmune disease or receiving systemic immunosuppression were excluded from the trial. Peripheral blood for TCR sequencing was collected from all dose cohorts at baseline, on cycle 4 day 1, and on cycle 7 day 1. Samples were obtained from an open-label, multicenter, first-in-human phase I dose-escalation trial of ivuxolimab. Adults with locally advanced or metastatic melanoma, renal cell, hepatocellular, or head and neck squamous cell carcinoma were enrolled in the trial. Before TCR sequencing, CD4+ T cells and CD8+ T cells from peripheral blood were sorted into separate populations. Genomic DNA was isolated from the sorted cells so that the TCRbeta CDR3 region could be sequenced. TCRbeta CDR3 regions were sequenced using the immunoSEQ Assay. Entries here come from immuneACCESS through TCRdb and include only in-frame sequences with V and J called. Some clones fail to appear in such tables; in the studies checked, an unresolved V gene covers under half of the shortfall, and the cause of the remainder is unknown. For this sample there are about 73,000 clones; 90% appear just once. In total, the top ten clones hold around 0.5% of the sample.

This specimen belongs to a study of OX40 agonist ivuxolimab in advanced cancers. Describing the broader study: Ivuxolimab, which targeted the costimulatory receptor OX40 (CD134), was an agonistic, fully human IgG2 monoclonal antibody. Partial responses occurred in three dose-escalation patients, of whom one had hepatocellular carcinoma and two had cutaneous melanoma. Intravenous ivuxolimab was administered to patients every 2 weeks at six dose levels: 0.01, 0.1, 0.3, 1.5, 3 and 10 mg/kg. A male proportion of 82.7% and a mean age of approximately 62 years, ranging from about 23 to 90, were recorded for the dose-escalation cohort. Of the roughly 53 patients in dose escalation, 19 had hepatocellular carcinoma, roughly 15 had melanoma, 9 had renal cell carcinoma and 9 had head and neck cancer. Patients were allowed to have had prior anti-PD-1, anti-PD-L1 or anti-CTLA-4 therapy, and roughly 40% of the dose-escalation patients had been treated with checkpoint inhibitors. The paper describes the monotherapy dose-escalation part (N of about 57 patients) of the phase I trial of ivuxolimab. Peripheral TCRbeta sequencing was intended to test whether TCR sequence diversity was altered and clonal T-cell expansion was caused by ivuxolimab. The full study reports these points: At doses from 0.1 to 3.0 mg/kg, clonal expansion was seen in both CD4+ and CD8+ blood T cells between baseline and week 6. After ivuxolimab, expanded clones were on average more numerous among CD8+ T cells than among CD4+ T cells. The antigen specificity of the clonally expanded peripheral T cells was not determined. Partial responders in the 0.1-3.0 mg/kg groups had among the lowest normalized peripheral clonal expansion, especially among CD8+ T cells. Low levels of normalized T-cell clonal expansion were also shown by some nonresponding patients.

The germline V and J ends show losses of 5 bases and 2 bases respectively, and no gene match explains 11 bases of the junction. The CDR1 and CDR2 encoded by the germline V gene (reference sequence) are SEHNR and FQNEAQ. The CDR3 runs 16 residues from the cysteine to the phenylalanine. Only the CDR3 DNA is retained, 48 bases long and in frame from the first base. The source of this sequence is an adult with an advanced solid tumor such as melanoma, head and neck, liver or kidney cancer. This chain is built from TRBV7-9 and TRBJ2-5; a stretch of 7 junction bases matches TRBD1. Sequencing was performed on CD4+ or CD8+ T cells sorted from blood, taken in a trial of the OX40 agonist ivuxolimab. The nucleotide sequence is TGTGCCAGCAGCCGGGTGTGGGGGACAGTACAAGAGACCCAGTACTTC. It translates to CASSRVWGTVQETQYF.